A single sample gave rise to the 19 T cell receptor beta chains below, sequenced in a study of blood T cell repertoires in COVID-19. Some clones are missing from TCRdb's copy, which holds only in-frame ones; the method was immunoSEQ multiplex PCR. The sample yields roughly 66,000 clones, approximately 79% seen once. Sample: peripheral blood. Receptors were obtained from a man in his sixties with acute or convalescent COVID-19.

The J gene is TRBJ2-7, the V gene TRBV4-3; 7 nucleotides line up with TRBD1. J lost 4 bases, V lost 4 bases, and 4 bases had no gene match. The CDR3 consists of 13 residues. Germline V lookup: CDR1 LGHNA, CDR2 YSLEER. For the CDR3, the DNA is TGCGCCAGCAGCCGTTCACAGGGGTACGAGCAGTACTTC. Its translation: CASSRSQGYEQYF.

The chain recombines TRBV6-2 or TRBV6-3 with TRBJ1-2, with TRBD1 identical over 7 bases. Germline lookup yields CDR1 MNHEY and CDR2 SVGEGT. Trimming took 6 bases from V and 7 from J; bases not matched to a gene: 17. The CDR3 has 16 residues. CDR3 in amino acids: CASSSDRWLGIRGYTF. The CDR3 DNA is TGTGCCAGCAGCTCGGACAGGTGGTTGGGCATTCGTGGCTACACCTTC.

The CDR3 here is CASSWDRVGYTF. Written as DNA, the CDR3 is TGTGCCAGCAGCTGGGACAGGGTTGGCTACACCTTC. The rearrangement joins TRBV5-4 to TRBJ1-2; 9 bases agree with TRBD1. The CDR3 spans 12 residues. Germline V lookup: CDR1 SGHNT, CDR2 YYREEE (reference sequence). The junction had 1 base not matched to a gene; V was cut back by 3 bases and J by 7 bases.

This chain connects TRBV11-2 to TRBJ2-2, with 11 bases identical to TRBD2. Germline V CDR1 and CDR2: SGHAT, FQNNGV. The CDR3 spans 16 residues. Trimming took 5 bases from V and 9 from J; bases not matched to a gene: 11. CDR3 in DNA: TGTGCCAGCAGCCGAACTAGCGGGGGAAATCTATGGGAGCTGTTTTTT. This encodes CASSRTSGGNLWELFF.

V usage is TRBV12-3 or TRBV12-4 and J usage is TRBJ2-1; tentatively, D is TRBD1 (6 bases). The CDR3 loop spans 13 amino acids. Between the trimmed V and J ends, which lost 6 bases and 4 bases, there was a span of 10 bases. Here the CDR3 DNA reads TGTGCCAGCAGACCAGACAGGTACAATGAGCAGTTCTTC. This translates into CASRPDRYNEQFF.

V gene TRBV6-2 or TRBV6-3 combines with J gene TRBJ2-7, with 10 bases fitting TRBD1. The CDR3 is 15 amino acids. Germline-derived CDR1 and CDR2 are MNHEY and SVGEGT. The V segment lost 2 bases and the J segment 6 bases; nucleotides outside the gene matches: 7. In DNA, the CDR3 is TGTGCCAGCAGTTACGGGGGACAGGGGTTTCGCGAGCAGTACGTC. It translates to CASSYGGQGFREQYV.

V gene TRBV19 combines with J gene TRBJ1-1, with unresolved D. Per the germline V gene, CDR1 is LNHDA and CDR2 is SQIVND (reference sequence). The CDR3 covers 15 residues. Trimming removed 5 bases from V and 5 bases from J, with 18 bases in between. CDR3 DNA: TGTGCCAGTAGTCTACTTGGCACGGTGACTACTGAAGCTTTCTTT. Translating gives CASSLLGTVTTEAFF.

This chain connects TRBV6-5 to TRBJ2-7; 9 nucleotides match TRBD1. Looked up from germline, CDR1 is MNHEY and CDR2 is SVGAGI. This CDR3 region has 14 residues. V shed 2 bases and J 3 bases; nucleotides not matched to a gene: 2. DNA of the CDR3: TGTGCCAGCAGTTACGGGACAGGGCGCTACGAGCAGTACTTC. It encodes CASSYGTGRYEQYF.

The CDR3 here is CASSQSSYEQYF. The CDR3 DNA reads TGTGCCAGCAGCCAGAGCTCCTACGAGCAGTACTTC. V is TRBV7-8 and J is TRBJ2-7, with D unresolved. V was cut by 5 bases and J by 0 bases, with 5 bases left in between. CDR1 is SGHVS, CDR2 FQNEAQ, per germline. The CDR3 length is 12 residues.

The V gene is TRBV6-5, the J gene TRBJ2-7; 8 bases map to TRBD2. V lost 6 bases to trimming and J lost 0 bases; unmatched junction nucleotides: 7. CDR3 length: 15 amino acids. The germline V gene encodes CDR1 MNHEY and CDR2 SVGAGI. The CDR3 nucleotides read TGTGCCAGCAGGTCCCAGCGGGGGAGCTCCTACGAGCAGTACGTC. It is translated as CASRSQRGSSYEQYV.

The CDR3 region has the DNA TGTGCCAGCAGCGCTTCGTCGTTGGGGGCGCGTCCTGAAGCTTTCTTT. It yields the protein CASSASSLGARPEAFF. The J gene is TRBJ1-1, the V gene TRBV7-2, with a tentative D call TRBD1 (6 bases). CDR3 length: 16 residues. V lost 5 bases to trimming and J lost 6 bases, with 22 bases between them. Germline lookup yields CDR1 SGHTA and CDR2 FQGNSA.

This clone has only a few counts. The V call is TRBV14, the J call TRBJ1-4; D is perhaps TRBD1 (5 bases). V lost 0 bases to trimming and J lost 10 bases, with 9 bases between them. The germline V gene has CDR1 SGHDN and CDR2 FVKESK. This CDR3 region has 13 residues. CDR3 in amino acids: CASSQEGRAKLFF. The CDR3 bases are TGTGCCAGCAGCCAAGAGGGCAGGGCAAAACTGTTTTTT.

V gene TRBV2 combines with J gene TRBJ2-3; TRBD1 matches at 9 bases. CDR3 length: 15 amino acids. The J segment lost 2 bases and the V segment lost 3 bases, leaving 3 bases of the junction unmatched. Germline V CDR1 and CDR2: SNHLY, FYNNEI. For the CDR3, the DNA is TGTGCCAGCAGTGAGGACAGGGGTCTCACAGATACGCAGTATTTT. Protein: CASSEDRGLTDTQYF. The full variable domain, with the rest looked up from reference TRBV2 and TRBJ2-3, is EPEVTQTPSHQVTQMGQEVILRCVPISNHLYFYWYRQILGQKVEFLVSFYNNEISEKSEIFDDQFSVERPDGSNFTLKIRSTKLEDSAMYFCASSEDRGLTDTQYFGPGTRLTVL.

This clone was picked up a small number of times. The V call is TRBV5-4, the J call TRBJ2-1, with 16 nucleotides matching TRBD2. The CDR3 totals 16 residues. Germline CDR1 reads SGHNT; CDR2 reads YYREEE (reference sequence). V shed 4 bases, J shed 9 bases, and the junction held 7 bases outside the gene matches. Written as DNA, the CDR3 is TGTGCCAGCAGCGCCGGGACTAGCGGGGGGGCGGGTGAGCAGTTCTTC. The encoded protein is CASSAGTSGGAGEQFF.

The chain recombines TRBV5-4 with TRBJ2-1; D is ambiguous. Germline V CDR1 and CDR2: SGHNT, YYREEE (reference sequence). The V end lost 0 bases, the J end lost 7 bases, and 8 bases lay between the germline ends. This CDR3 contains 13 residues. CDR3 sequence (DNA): TGTGCCAGCAGCTTGGCAGGTGAGAATGAGCAGTTCTTC. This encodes CASSLAGENEQFF.

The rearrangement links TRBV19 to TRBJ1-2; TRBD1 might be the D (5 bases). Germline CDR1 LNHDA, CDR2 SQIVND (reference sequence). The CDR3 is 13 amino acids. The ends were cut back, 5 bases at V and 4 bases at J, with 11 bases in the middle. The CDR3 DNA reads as TGTGCCAGTAGTCGGGGGGACTTCTATGGCTACACCTTC. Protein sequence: CASSRGDFYGYTF.

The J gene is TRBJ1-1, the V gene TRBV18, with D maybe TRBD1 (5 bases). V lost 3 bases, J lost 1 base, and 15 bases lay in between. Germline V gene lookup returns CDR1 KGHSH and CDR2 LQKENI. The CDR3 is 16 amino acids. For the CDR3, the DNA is TGTGCCAGCTCACCTGGGGCAGGACACTCGAACACTGAAGCTTTCTTT. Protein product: CASSPGAGHSNTEAFF.

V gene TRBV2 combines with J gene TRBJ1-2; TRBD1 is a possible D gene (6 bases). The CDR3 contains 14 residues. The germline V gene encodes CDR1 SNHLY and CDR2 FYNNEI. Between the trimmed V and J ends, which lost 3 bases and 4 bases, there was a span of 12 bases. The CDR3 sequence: CASSDNRVGYGYTF. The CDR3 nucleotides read TGTGCCAGCAGTGATAACAGGGTGGGCTATGGCTACACCTTC.

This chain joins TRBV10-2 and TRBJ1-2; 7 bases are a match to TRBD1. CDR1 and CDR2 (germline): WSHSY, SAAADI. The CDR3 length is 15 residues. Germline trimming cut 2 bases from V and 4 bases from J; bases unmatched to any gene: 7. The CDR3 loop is CASSEPAGGTYGYTF. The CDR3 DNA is TGCGCCAGCAGTGAGCCCGCAGGGGGGACCTATGGCTACACCTTC.